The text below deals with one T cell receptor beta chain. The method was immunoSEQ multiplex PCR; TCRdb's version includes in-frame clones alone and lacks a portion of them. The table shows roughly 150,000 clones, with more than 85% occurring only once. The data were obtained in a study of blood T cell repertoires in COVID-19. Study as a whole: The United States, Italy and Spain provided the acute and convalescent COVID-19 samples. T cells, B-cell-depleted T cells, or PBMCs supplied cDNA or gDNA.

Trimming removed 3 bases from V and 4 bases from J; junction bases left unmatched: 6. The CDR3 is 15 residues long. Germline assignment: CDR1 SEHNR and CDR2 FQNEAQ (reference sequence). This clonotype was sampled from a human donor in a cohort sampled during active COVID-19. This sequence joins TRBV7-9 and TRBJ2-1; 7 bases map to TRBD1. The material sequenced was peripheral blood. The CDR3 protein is CASSLTGLGYNEQFF. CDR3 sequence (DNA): TGTGCCAGCAGCTTGACAGGGCTGGGATACAATGAGCAGTTCTTC.